This is a list of T cell receptor beta chains from one sample in a study. TCRdb re-called the multiplex PCR reads through MiXCR, storing one row per CDR3 protein. The top ten hold 10% to 15% of the sample, which has under 900 distinct CDR3 sequences, over 9% seen once. Sequenced material: Tregs sorted from blood. These receptors originate from a female donor with breast cancer. The CDR3 runs from the conserved cysteine through the conserved F or W. Each record gives: J gene, clone size, D gene, V gene, CDR3 length, CDR3 protein, CDR3 DNA. A D gene is named only where the DNA matches it firmly. Size is stated for part of the rows, as once, few or many counts, or as a class when the clone is expanded.

TRBJ1-2 large TRBD1 TRBV12-3/TRBV12-4 15 CASSRRTGPDYGYTF TGTGCCAGCAGCCGCCGGACAGGGCCCGACTATGGCTACACCTTC
TRBJ1-2 medium-sized TRBD1 TRBV12-3/TRBV12-4 13 CASSLGQLVGYTF TGTGCCAGCAGTTTGGGACAGCTTGTTGGCTACACCTTC
TRBJ1-2 large - TRBV12-3/TRBV12-4 15 CASSPEEGDGYGYTF TGTGCCAGCAGCCCCGAGGAGGGTGATGGCTATGGCTACACCTTC
TRBJ1-2 large TRBD1 TRBV12-3/TRBV12-4 14 CASSRTGSFYGYTF TGTGCCAGCAGCCGGACAGGTTCCTTCTATGGCTACACCTTC
TRBJ1-2 - TRBD1 TRBV12-3/TRBV12-4 12 CASSWTGRGYTF TGTGCCAGCAGTTGGACAGGTCGTGGCTACACCTTC
TRBJ1-2 large - TRBV12-3/TRBV12-4 14 CASSFGQTNYGYTF TGTGCCAGCAGCTTTGGACAGACAAACTATGGCTACACCTTC
TRBJ1-2 large - TRBV12-3/TRBV12-4 11 CASSFGLGYTF TGTGCCAGCAGTTTTGGTTTGGGCTACACCTTC
TRBJ1-2 large TRBD1 TRBV12-3/TRBV12-4 14 CASTRGDRAYGYTF TGTGCCAGCACCAGAGGGGACAGGGCCTATGGCTACACCTTC
TRBJ1-2 large - TRBV12-3/TRBV12-4 13 CASSSISSYGYTF TGTGCCAGCAGTTCGATTAGCTCTTATGGCTACACCTTC
TRBJ1-2 few TRBD1 TRBV12-3/TRBV12-4 14 CASRKSGTGSGYTF TGTGCCAGCCGTAAATCCGGGACAGGGAGTGGCTACACCTTC
TRBJ1-2 few TRBD1 TRBV12-3/TRBV12-4 17 CASSGTGLLVASYGYTF TGTGCCAGCAGTGGGACAGGGCTCCTCGTGGCCAGCTATGGCTACACCTTC
TRBJ1-2 large - TRBV12-3/TRBV12-4 13 CASHGRVSYGYTF TGTGCCAGCCACGGGAGGGTCTCCTATGGCTACACCTTC
TRBJ1-2 - - TRBV12-3/TRBV12-4 12 CASRARDYGYTF TGTGCCAGCCGGGCTCGTGACTATGGCTACACCTTC
TRBJ1-2 few - TRBV12-3/TRBV12-4 12 CASSLRNYGYTF TGTGCCAGCAGTTTACGTAACTATGGCTACACCTTC
TRBJ1-2 medium-sized - TRBV12-3/TRBV12-4 15 CASGSSGTPGEGYTF TGTGCCAGCGGATCTTCTGGGACCCCGGGAGAAGGCTACACCTTC
TRBJ1-2 large - TRBV12-3/TRBV12-4 13 CASSFGSTYGYTF TGTGCCAGCAGTTTCGGCAGCACCTATGGCTACACCTTC
TRBJ1-2 large - TRBV12-3/TRBV12-4 13 CASSRTDSYGYTF TGTGCCAGCAGCCGAACCGACAGCTATGGCTACACCTTC
TRBJ1-2 - - TRBV12-3/TRBV12-4 13 CASSPARASGYTF TGTGCCAGCAGTCCGGCAAGAGCTAGTGGCTACACCTTC
TRBJ1-2 medium-sized - TRBV12-3/TRBV12-4 13 CASSLGDAYGYTF TGTGCCAGCAGTCTCGGGGACGCGTATGGCTACACCTTC
TRBJ1-2 large - TRBV12-3/TRBV12-4 13 CASRPQGSLGYTF TGTGCCAGCAGACCACAGGGAAGTCTAGGCTACACCTTC
TRBJ1-2 few - TRBV12-3/TRBV12-4 12 CASTTGLYGYTF TGTGCCAGCACAACAGGGTTATATGGCTACACCTTC
TRBJ1-2 large - TRBV12-3/TRBV12-4 13 CASSLQGFYGYTF TGTGCCAGCAGTTTACAGGGGTTCTATGGCTACACCTTC
TRBJ1-2 medium-sized TRBD1 TRBV12-3/TRBV12-4 15 CASSQRPGTGAGYTF TGTGCCAGCAGCCAGAGGCCCGGGACAGGGGCTGGCTACACCTTC
TRBJ1-2 large - TRBV12-3/TRBV12-4 14 CASSYRRVDYGYTF TGTGCCAGCAGTTACAGGAGGGTCGACTATGGCTACACCTTC
TRBJ1-2 large TRBD1 TRBV12-3/TRBV12-4 13 CASSSGTGDGYTF TGTGCCAGCAGTTCGGGGACAGGGGATGGCTACACCTTC
TRBJ1-2 large - TRBV12-3/TRBV12-4 13 CASSLGAGLGYTF TGTGCCAGCAGTTTAGGGGCAGGGCTTGGCTACACCTTC
TRBJ1-2 large TRBD1 TRBV12-3/TRBV12-4 14 CASTEGQAFYGYTF TGTGCCAGCACAGAGGGACAGGCATTCTATGGCTACACCTTC
TRBJ1-2 medium-sized TRBD1 TRBV12-3/TRBV12-4 13 CASSGTGGGGYTF TGTGCCAGCAGTGGGACAGGAGGAGGCGGCTACACCTTC
TRBJ1-2 large - TRBV12-3/TRBV12-4 14 CASRPTGSGYGYTF TGTGCCAGCAGACCCACAGGGAGCGGCTATGGCTACACCTTC
TRBJ1-2 large - TRBV12-3/TRBV12-4 13 CASSLAGVYGYTF TGTGCCAGCAGTTTAGCCGGGGTCTATGGCTACACCTTC
TRBJ1-2 large - TRBV12-3/TRBV12-4 15 CASSPTAFSNYGYTF TGTGCCAGCAGTCCGACAGCCTTCAGTAACTATGGCTACACCTTC
TRBJ1-2 few TRBD1 TRBV12-3/TRBV12-4 13 CASSPGQVYGYTF TGTGCCAGCAGCCCGGGACAGGTTTATGGCTACACCTTC
TRBJ1-2 - TRBD1 TRBV12-3/TRBV12-4 14 CASGQGRVEAGYTF TGTGCCAGCGGACAGGGCCGGGTAGAAGCTGGCTACACCTTC
TRBJ1-2 - - TRBV12-3/TRBV12-4 14 CASSLGGPGYGYTF TGTGCCAGCAGTTTAGGCGGACCGGGATATGGCTACACCTTC
TRBJ1-2 large TRBD1 TRBV12-3/TRBV12-4 15 CASSLGTGRRNGYTF TGTGCCAGCAGTTTGGGGACAGGGAGGAGAAATGGCTACACCTTC
TRBJ1-2 large - TRBV12-3/TRBV12-4 13 CASSLRAGRGYTF TGTGCCAGCAGTTTACGCGCAGGGCGAGGCTACACCTTC
TRBJ1-2 few TRBD1 TRBV12-3/TRBV12-4 15 CASSWPLDRLYGYTF TGTGCCAGCAGTTGGCCCTTGGACAGGCTCTATGGCTACACCTTC
TRBJ1-2 large - TRBV12-3/TRBV12-4 13 CASSVTANYGYTF TGTGCCAGCAGTGTTACAGCTAACTATGGCTACACCTTC
TRBJ1-2 large - TRBV12-3/TRBV12-4 11 CASSEGYGYTF TGTGCCAGCAGTGAGGGATACGGCTACACCTTC
TRBJ1-2 large - TRBV12-3/TRBV12-4 12 CASSFERHGYTF TGTGCCAGCAGTTTCGAGAGGCATGGCTACACCTTC
TRBJ1-2 few - TRBV12-3/TRBV12-4 13 CASSPGEGYGYTF TGTGCCAGCAGCCCAGGAGAAGGCTATGGCTACACCTTC
TRBJ1-2 medium-sized TRBD1 TRBV12-3/TRBV12-4 14 CASSSWTGSYGYTF TGTGCCAGCAGTTCCTGGACAGGGAGTTATGGCTACACCTTC
TRBJ1-2 few - TRBV12-3/TRBV12-4 14 CASRPRNRNYGYTF TGTGCCAGCAGGCCCCGAAACAGGAACTATGGCTACACCTTC
TRBJ1-2 large - TRBV12-3/TRBV12-4 14 CASSLGRASDGYTF TGTGCCAGCAGTTTGGGCAGGGCTAGCGATGGCTACACCTTC
TRBJ1-2 large TRBD1 TRBV12-3/TRBV12-4 13 CASSPGTVTGYTF TGTGCCAGCAGCCCCGGGACAGTAACCGGCTACACCTTC
TRBJ1-2 large - TRBV12-3/TRBV12-4 15 CASSLKGDANYGYTF TGTGCCAGCAGTTTAAAGGGTGATGCTAACTATGGCTACACCTTC
TRBJ1-2 large - TRBV12-3/TRBV12-4 13 CASSFASGNGYTF TGTGCCAGCAGTTTCGCTTCCGGGAATGGCTACACCTTC
TRBJ1-2 medium-sized TRBD1 TRBV12-3/TRBV12-4 15 CASSPRTGDNYGYTF TGTGCCAGCAGTCCCCGGACAGGTGATAACTATGGCTACACCTTC
TRBJ1-2 large - TRBV12-3/TRBV12-4 13 CASSSAVGQGYTF TGTGCCAGCAGTTCAGCGGTGGGCCAGGGCTACACCTTC
TRBJ1-2 hyperexpanded - TRBV12-3/TRBV12-4 15 CASRFGALANYGYTF TGTGCCAGCAGATTTGGGGCCTTAGCTAACTATGGCTACACCTTC
TRBJ1-2 - - TRBV12-3/TRBV12-4 14 CASSLPPNNYGYTF TGTGCCAGCAGTTTACCTCCAAACAACTATGGCTACACCTTC
TRBJ1-2 - TRBD1 TRBV12-3/TRBV12-4 15 CASSSGQVTNYGYTF TGTGCCAGCAGTTCCGGACAGGTGACTAACTATGGCTACACCTTC
TRBJ1-2 large TRBD1 TRBV12-3/TRBV12-4 12 CASSTNRGYYTF TGTGCCAGCAGTACTAACAGGGGTTACTACACCTTC
TRBJ1-2 medium-sized - TRBV12-3/TRBV12-4 14 CASRGDGVGYGYTF TGTGCCAGCAGGGGAGATGGCGTAGGCTATGGCTACACCTTC
TRBJ1-2 medium-sized - TRBV12-3/TRBV12-4 13 CASTATLNYGYTF TGTGCCAGCACCGCGACACTTAACTATGGCTACACCTTC
TRBJ1-2 hyperexpanded - TRBV12-3/TRBV12-4 15 CASTVRAAANYGYTF TGTGCCAGCACCGTGAGGGCAGCCGCTAACTATGGCTACACCTTC
TRBJ1-2 medium-sized - TRBV12-3/TRBV12-4 16 CASSSQTDTYNYGYTF TGTGCCAGCAGTTCCCAGACGGATACCTATAACTATGGCTACACCTTC
TRBJ1-2 large - TRBV12-3/TRBV12-4 12 CASSFQGYGYTF TGTGCCAGCAGTTTTCAGGGCTATGGCTACACCTTC